The next 28 T cell receptor beta chains were all read from a single sample in a study of siplizumab effects on memory and regulatory T cells. Profiling relied on immunoSEQ multiplex PCR, and the TCRdb table lists in-frame clones only, not all of them. Of 55,000 to 70,000 clones in the sample, approximately 95% were seen once. The sequencing input was CD8+ T cells sorted from blood. Source of these receptors: a human donor in good health.

The chain links TRBV5-1 to TRBJ2-3, with 7 positions matching TRBD1. The V gene end was trimmed by 4 bases and the J gene end by 0 bases; junction bases not matched to a gene: 5. Germline assignment: CDR1 SGHRS and CDR2 YFSETQ. The CDR3 runs 15 residues. CDR3 nucleotide sequence: TGCGCCAGCAGCCTGGACAGGACTAGCACAGATACGCAGTATTTT. Protein: CASSLDRTSTDTQYF.

This chain uses TRBV10-3 with TRBJ2-7; 7 nucleotides match TRBD1. Germline CDR1 reads ENHRY; CDR2 reads SYGVKD. CDR3 length: 13 residues. V lost 4 bases and J lost 3; bases outside the gene matches: 3. In nucleotides, the CDR3 is TGTGCCATCAGTGGAGGGGGCTACTACGAGCAGTACTTC. Translating it yields CAISGGGYYEQYF.

The chain is built from TRBV7-9 and TRBJ1-2, with D hard to call. Looked up from germline, CDR1 is SEHNR and CDR2 is FQNEAQ (reference sequence). V lost 1 base, J lost 4 bases, and 7 bases lay in between. The CDR3 length is 13 residues. The CDR3 loop is CASSLGLSYGYTF. CDR3 nucleotides: TGTGCCAGCAGCTTAGGTCTCAGCTATGGCTACACCTTC.

V usage is TRBV28 and J usage is TRBJ1-4, with 7 bases fitting TRBD1. CDR3 length equals 14 residues. Trimming at V came to 3 bases and at J to 4 bases, leaving 2 bases not matched to a gene. From germline, CDR1 is MDHEN and CDR2 SYDVKM. Here the CDR3 DNA reads TGTGCCAGCAGTTTCGACAGGGTTAATGAAAAACTGTTTTTT. This sequence encodes CASSFDRVNEKLFF.

This rearrangement joins TRBV30 to TRBJ2-1; D is possibly TRBD2 (6 bases). Trimming removed 3 bases from V and 1 base from J, with 13 bases in between. Germline-derived CDR1 and CDR2 are GTSNPN and SVGIG (reference sequence). There are 15 residues in the CDR3. The CDR3 bases are TGTGCCTGGAGGGAGGGCGGGATTTCCTACAATGAGCAGTTCTTC. Its protein product is CAWREGGISYNEQFF. Together with reference TRBV30 and TRBJ2-1, the CDR3 gives the full variable domain: SQTIHQWPATLVQPVGSPLSLECTVEGTSNPNLYWYRQAAGRGLQLLFYSVGIGQISSEVPQNLSASRPQDRQFILSSKKLLLSDSGFYLCAWREGGISYNEQFFGPGTRLTVL.

The rearrangement joins TRBV28 to TRBJ2-7, with D possibly matching TRBD2 (5 bases). CDR3 length equals 14 residues. Trimming stripped 3 bases from V and 0 bases from J, with 9 bases between. CDR1 MDHEN and CDR2 SYDVKM come from the germline V gene. Written as DNA, the CDR3 is TGTGCCAGCAGTTTGCGGGCTAACTCCTACGAGCAGTACTTC. Protein product: CASSLRANSYEQYF.

The chain carries TRBV25-1 and TRBJ2-5; no firm D call. The V end was cut by 2 bases, the J end by 4 bases, with 11 bases between. CDR3 size: 14 residues. Germline V CDR1 and CDR2: MGHDK, SYGVNS. The CDR3 protein is CASSELGSLETQYF. CDR3 bases: TGTGCCAGCAGTGAACTGGGCAGTTTAGAGACCCAGTACTTC.

J is TRBJ1-1 and V is TRBV5-3; no reliable D call. TRBV5-3 carries the ORF label, with uncertain function. The CDR3 extends over 11 amino acids. V was trimmed by 1 base and J by 8 bases, leaving 6 bases between them. The CDR3 DNA reads as TGTGCCAGAAGCTTGATGATGGAAGCTTTCTTT. It is translated as CARSLMMEAFF.

The V and J genes are TRBV30 and TRBJ2-7, with D maybe TRBD2 (5 bases). CDR1 is GTSNPN and CDR2 is SVGIG in the germline V gene (reference sequence). Trimming took 4 bases from V and 3 from J, leaving 10 bases between them. The CDR3 is 12 amino acids. The CDR3 protein is CAWTVGGYEQYF. In DNA form, the CDR3 reads TGTGCCTGGACTGTAGGAGGCTACGAGCAGTACTTC.

The chain couples TRBV20-1 to TRBJ2-7; D remains unclear. The CDR3 consists of 11 residues. Germline V gene data show CDR1 as DFQATT and CDR2 as SNEGSKA (reference sequence). V lost 0 bases and J lost 5, with 5 bases in between. The CDR3 DNA follows: TGCAGTGCTAGAGAAGCCCACGAGCAGTACTTC. It codes for CSAREAHEQYF.

The rearrangement joins TRBV19 to TRBJ2-5, with 7 bases aligning to TRBD2. The CDR3 runs to 15 residues. V lost 3 bases to trimming and J lost 1 base; unmatched junction nucleotides: 5. The germline gives CDR1 LNHDA, CDR2 SQIVND (reference sequence). The CDR3 spells CASSIGGDLQETQYF. The CDR3 region has the DNA TGTGCCAGTAGTATTGGGGGGGACCTCCAAGAGACCCAGTACTTC.

A word on this clone: At one boundary the junction diverges from the germline segment, which might be a read error. The V gene is TRBV5-1, the J gene TRBJ2-7, with 9 bases fitting TRBD1. Germline loops: CDR1 SGHRS, CDR2 YFSETQ. This CDR3 spans 16 amino acids. The CDR3 sequence: CASSLASGTGFYEQYF. The CDR3 region has the DNA TGTGCCAGCAGCTTGGCTTCCGGGACAGGGTTTTACGAGCAGTACTTC.

The chain carries TRBV29-1 and TRBJ2-7; TRBD2 matches at 9 bases. Germline CDR1 SQVTM, CDR2 ANQGSEA. The ends lost 8 bases at V and 4 bases at J; junction bases unmatched: 9. This CDR3 is built from 13 residues. CDR3 loop: CSTLGLADYEQYF. The CDR3 DNA reads TGCAGCACCCTGGGACTAGCAGATTACGAGCAGTACTTC.

The chain couples TRBV28 to TRBJ2-1; a weak D match, TRBD2 (5 bases). Germline V gene data show CDR1 as MDHEN and CDR2 as SYDVKM. This CDR3 comprises 11 residues. The V and J ends lost 10 bases and 9 bases respectively, with 13 bases between them. For the CDR3, the DNA is TGTGCCACTCTTTATAGCGTTGAGCAGTTCTTC. Translating it yields CATLYSVEQFF.

This sequence joins TRBV5-1 and TRBJ1-2; D gene uncertain. Germline-derived CDR1 and CDR2 are SGHRS and YFSETQ. V lost 2 bases to trimming and J lost 2 bases, with 7 bases between them. CDR3 length: 13 residues. As DNA, the CDR3 is TGCGCCAGCAGCTTTGTAGAAAACTATGGCTACACCTTC. It translates to CASSFVENYGYTF. The full variable domain, in which reference TRBV5-1 and TRBJ1-2 provide the parts outside the CDR3, is KAGVTQTPRYLIKTRGQQVTLSCSPISGHRSVSWYQQTPGQGLQFLFEYFSETQRNKGNFPGRFSGRQFSNSRSEMNVSTLELGDSALYLCASSFVENYGYTFGSGTRLTVV.

This chain joins TRBV11-3 and TRBJ2-7; maybe TRBD2 (6 bases). Germline V CDR1 and CDR2: SGHNT, YENEEA. The CDR3 covers 15 residues. Trimming took off 1 base at V and 3 bases at J, with 13 bases between the two ends. The CDR3 DNA follows: TGTGCCAGCAGCTTAGCCAGGGACTTCCTCTACGAGCAGTACTTC. This translates into CASSLARDFLYEQYF.

The chain is built from TRBV28 and TRBJ2-3; 7 positions agree with TRBD2. V shed 6 bases and J 0 bases; nucleotides not matched to a gene: 6. The CDR3 has 15 amino acids. CDR1 and CDR2 (germline): MDHEN, SYDVKM. CDR3 coding DNA: TGTGCCAGCAGCCATACTAGCGCAAGCACAGATACGCAGTATTTT. Its translation: CASSHTSASTDTQYF. The variable domain in full, completed from reference TRBV28 and TRBJ2-3, reads DVKVTQSSRYLVKRTGEKVFLECVQDMDHENMFWYRQDPGLGLRLIYFSYDVKMKEKGDIPEGYSVSREKKERFSLILESASTNQTSMYLCASSHTSASTDTQYFGPGTRLTVL.

The chain uses TRBV5-5 and TRBJ2-2; D uncertain. The V gene's germline CDR1 is SGHKS and CDR2 YYEKEE (reference sequence). With 2 bases removed from V and 7 bases from J, the gap between germline ends came to 3 bases. This CDR3 has 11 residues. CDR3 residues: CASSFLGELFF. CDR3 in DNA: TGTGCCAGCAGCTTCCTCGGGGAGCTGTTTTTT.

The J gene is TRBJ1-1, the V gene TRBV7-9; D is undetermined. Germline V CDR1 and CDR2: SEHNR, FQNEAQ (reference sequence). The V gene lost 1 base and the J gene lost 4 bases, with 13 bases spanning the gap. This CDR3 is built from 15 residues. The CDR3 DNA is TGTGCCAGCAGCTTAGGGATGGCGGAGGGCACTGAAGCTTTCTTT. This encodes CASSLGMAEGTEAFF.

The genes are TRBV5-6 and TRBJ1-1, with 9 positions matching TRBD1. J was trimmed by 6 bases and V by 3 bases; bases with no gene match: 6. The germline gives CDR1 SGHDT, CDR2 YYEEEE. The CDR3 totals 14 residues. CDR3 in DNA: TGTGCCAGCAGCTACACAGGGGGCATCGCTGAAGCTTTCTTT. It is translated as CASSYTGGIAEAFF.

This clone has more than one count but fewer than ten. The CDR3 ends on some other residue instead of the conserved phenylalanine or tryptophan, so this is likely a read error. The DNA is omitted, as the CDR3 cannot be located on it reliably, and the CDR3 follows TCRdb's listing. The CDR3 is CAWSVTRQEPTL. The rearrangement uses TRBV30 and TRBJ1-1; TRBD1 is taken as the D call from the table, unchecked against the DNA. Germline-derived CDR1 and CDR2 are GTSNPN and SVGIG (reference sequence). With termini counted, the CDR3 has 12 amino acids.

The rearrangement joins TRBV9 to TRBJ1-3; a weak D match, TRBD1 (5 bases). This CDR3 comprises 16 residues. Between the trimmed V and J ends, which lost 3 bases and 4 bases, there was a span of 17 bases. Germline CDR1 and CDR2: SGDLS and YYNGEE. CDR3 coding DNA: TGTGCCAGCAGCGAAAGTCCGGGGCATTCCGGAAACACCATATATTTT. Protein product: CASSESPGHSGNTIYF. The entire variable domain, with the rest obtained from reference TRBV9 and TRBJ1-3, is as follows: DSGVTQTPKHLITATGQRVTLRCSPRSGDLSVYWYQQSLDQGLQFLIQYYNGEERAKGNILERFSAQQFPDLHSELNLSSLELGDSALYFCASSESPGHSGNTIYFGEGSWLTVV.

The V gene is TRBV10-3, the J gene TRBJ1-2; D gene unclear. This CDR3 has 14 amino acids. Trimming took off 9 bases at V and 0 bases at J, with 14 bases between the two ends. CDR1 is ENHRY, CDR2 SYGVKD, per germline. The CDR3 DNA reads TGTGCCATTGGTGAAGAGACTACTAACTATGGCTACACCTTC. Its translation is CAIGEETTNYGYTF.

The V and J genes are TRBV7-9 and TRBJ2-1; unclear D gene. From germline, CDR1 is SEHNR and CDR2 FQNEAQ (reference sequence). CDR3 length: 13 residues. Trimming removed 1 base from V and 4 bases from J, with 5 bases in between. The CDR3, as DNA: TGTGCCAGCAGCTTAGTCGGGTACAATGAGCAGTTCTTC. The encoded protein is CASSLVGYNEQFF.

The chain has TRBV7-8 and TRBJ2-5, with 8 positions matching TRBD2. Germline V gene data show CDR1 as SGHVS and CDR2 as FQNEAQ. The junction had 6 bases not matched to a gene; V was cut back by 1 base and J by 5 bases. This CDR3 spans 15 amino acids. DNA for the CDR3: TGTGCCAGCAGCTTAGTTGCGGGAGGTCGGGAGACCCAGTACTTC. Encoded protein: CASSLVAGGRETQYF.

The genes are TRBV6-5 and TRBJ1-4; tentatively, D is TRBD1 (5 bases). The CDR3 loop spans 16 amino acids. With 2 bases removed from V and 7 bases from J, the gap between germline ends came to 17 bases. Germline CDR1 MNHEY, CDR2 SVGAGI. The CDR3 sequence: CASSYLVSGGSEKLFF. As DNA, the CDR3 is TGTGCCAGCAGTTACCTAGTTTCGGGGGGATCTGAAAAACTGTTTTTT.

The V call is TRBV25-1, the J call TRBJ2-7; 7 bases line up with TRBD1. Unmatched junction bases numbered 10, after V lost 5 bases and J lost 6 bases. CDR1 and CDR2 (germline): MGHDK, SYGVNS. The CDR3 extends over 14 amino acids. The DNA of the CDR3 is TGTGCCAGCAGTTACGAGACAGGGATTTCCGAGCAGTACTTC. As protein: CASSYETGISEQYF.

This chain connects TRBV4-2 to TRBJ2-2; 9 bases fit TRBD2. Unmatched junction bases numbered 3, after V lost 4 bases and J lost 3 bases. The CDR3 is 15 residues long. CDR1 and CDR2 (germline): LGHNA, YNFKEQ. The CDR3 loop reads CASSRGTSHTGELFF. DNA for the CDR3: TGTGCCAGCAGCCGGGGGACTAGCCACACCGGGGAGCTGTTTTTT.